This TCR beta chain derives from a study of T cell responses to AZD1222 COVID-19 vaccine. Points from the study as a whole: Seropositive at baseline were only five or six AZD1222 recipients. Most donors were white British, females outnumbered males, and clonal diversity was possibly underestimated. The study reported that nearly half of spike-specific TCRs target unmutated variant regions.

Using immunoSEQ multiplex PCR, the repertoire was profiled, and TCRdb retains in-frame clones only, with some absent. The table records 130,000 or so clones, approximately 90% of them present only once. The CDR3 spans 15 residues. Unmatched junction bases numbered 5, after V lost 5 bases and J lost 2 bases. Per the germline V gene, CDR1 is SGHRS and CDR2 is YFSETQ. About this clone: Antigen: not known.

The sequence came from an adult who received the AZD1222 COVID-19 vaccine. This specimen was peripheral blood, taken 28 days after the second AZD1222 dose. The chain joins TRBV5-1 to TRBJ2-5; 11 bases align to TRBD2. In nucleotides, the CDR3 is TGCGCCAGCAGGTGGGGACTAGCGGAACAAGAGACCCAGTACTTC. Translating gives CASRWGLAEQETQYF.